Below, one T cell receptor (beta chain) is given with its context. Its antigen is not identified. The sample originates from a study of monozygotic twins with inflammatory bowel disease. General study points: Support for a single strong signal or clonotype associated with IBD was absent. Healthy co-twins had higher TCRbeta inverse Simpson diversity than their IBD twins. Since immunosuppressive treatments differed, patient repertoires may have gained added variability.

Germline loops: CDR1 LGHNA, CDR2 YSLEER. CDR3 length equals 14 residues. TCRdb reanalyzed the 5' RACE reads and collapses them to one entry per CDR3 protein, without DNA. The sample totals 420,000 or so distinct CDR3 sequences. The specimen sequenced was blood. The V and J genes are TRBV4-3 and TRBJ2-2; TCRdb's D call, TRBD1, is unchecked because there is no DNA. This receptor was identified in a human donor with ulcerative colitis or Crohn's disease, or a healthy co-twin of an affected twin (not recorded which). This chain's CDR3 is CASEPGHNTGELFF.